Listed below are T cell receptor beta chains from one sample, sequenced in a study of blood T cell repertoires in COVID-19. Here immunoSEQ multiplex PCR was the method, and the copy in TCRdb shows in-frame clones only, minus some. The data hold over 200,000 clones, with about nine tenths observed a single time. Sequencing was performed on peripheral blood. The receptors were sampled from a woman in her sixties with acute or convalescent COVID-19. The CDR3 runs from the conserved cysteine through the conserved F or W. D genes are given only for firm matches. Expanded clones get a size class; other rows say once, few or many, or leave the size out.

cdr3_length: 14
d_call: -
j_call: TRBJ2-3
v_call: TRBV7-9
clone_size: -
cdr3_aa: CASSLQGWADTQYF
cdr3_nt: TGTGCCAGCAGCTTACAGGGTTGGGCAGATACGCAGTATTTT

cdr3_length: 15
d_call: TRBD2
j_call: TRBJ2-5
v_call: TRBV7-9
clone_size: -
cdr3_aa: CASSTGLAGGETQYF
cdr3_nt: TGTGCCAGCAGTACCGGACTAGCGGGAGGAGAGACCCAGTACTTC

cdr3_length: 14
d_call: -
j_call: TRBJ2-1
v_call: TRBV19
clone_size: -
cdr3_aa: CASSMGAGVNEQFF
cdr3_nt: TGTGCCAGTAGTATGGGGGCGGGGGTGAATGAGCAGTTCTTC

cdr3_length: 19
d_call: TRBD1
j_call: TRBJ2-2
v_call: TRBV6-1
clone_size: -
cdr3_aa: CASSEGGTGWSLWAGELFF
cdr3_nt: TGTGCCAGCAGTGAAGGGGGGACAGGGTGGAGCCTTTGGGCCGGGGAGCTGTTTTTT

cdr3_length: 14
d_call: TRBD1
j_call: TRBJ1-3
v_call: TRBV6-6
clone_size: few
cdr3_aa: CATRTGGSGNTIYF
cdr3_nt: TGTGCCACCAGGACAGGGGGCTCTGGAAACACCATATATTTT

cdr3_length: 15
d_call: -
j_call: TRBJ1-5
v_call: TRBV6-6
clone_size: -
cdr3_aa: CASSLQGIGNQPQHF
cdr3_nt: TGTGCCAGCAGTCTTCAGGGGATTGGGAATCAGCCCCAGCATTTT

cdr3_length: 16
d_call: TRBD2
j_call: TRBJ2-3
v_call: TRBV4-3
clone_size: -
cdr3_aa: CASSHRLAGAGDTQYF
cdr3_nt: TGCGCCAGCAGCCATAGACTAGCGGGAGCGGGAGATACGCAGTATTTT

cdr3_length: 11
d_call: -
j_call: TRBJ1-4
v_call: TRBV5-1
clone_size: -
cdr3_aa: CASRGEGELFF
cdr3_nt: TGCGCCAGCAGGGGCGAGGGGGAACTGTTTTTT

cdr3_length: 13
d_call: -
j_call: TRBJ2-5
v_call: TRBV19
clone_size: -
cdr3_aa: CASSESRGETQYF
cdr3_nt: TGTGCCAGTAGTGAGTCAAGGGGAGAGACCCAGTACTTC

cdr3_length: 15
d_call: TRBD2
j_call: TRBJ2-1
v_call: TRBV2
clone_size: -
cdr3_aa: CASSAQLAERGEQFF
cdr3_nt: TGTGCCAGCAGCGCACAACTAGCGGAGAGGGGTGAGCAGTTCTTC

cdr3_length: 13
d_call: -
j_call: TRBJ2-3
v_call: TRBV10-2
clone_size: -
cdr3_aa: CAKPGGSTDTQYF
cdr3_nt: TGCGCCAAGCCAGGGGGGAGCACAGATACGCAGTATTTT

cdr3_length: 13
d_call: -
j_call: TRBJ1-5
v_call: TRBV28
clone_size: -
cdr3_aa: CASRAQGNQPQHF
cdr3_nt: TGTGCCAGCAGGGCACAGGGCAATCAGCCCCAGCATTTT

cdr3_length: 15
d_call: -
j_call: TRBJ2-3
v_call: TRBV7-9
clone_size: few
cdr3_aa: CASSLDLSPTDTQYF
cdr3_nt: TGTGCCAGCAGCTTAGATTTGAGTCCCACAGATACGCAGTATTTT

cdr3_length: 15
d_call: -
j_call: TRBJ2-2
v_call: TRBV5-6
clone_size: -
cdr3_aa: CASSLGLAYTGELFF
cdr3_nt: TGTGCCAGCAGCTTGGGCCTAGCTTACACCGGGGAGCTGTTTTTT

cdr3_length: 16
d_call: TRBD2
j_call: TRBJ2-1
v_call: TRBV28
clone_size: -
cdr3_aa: CASSASTSGGYNEQFF
cdr3_nt: TGTGCCAGCAGTGCCTCAACTAGCGGTGGTTACAATGAGCAGTTCTTC

cdr3_length: 15
d_call: TRBD1
j_call: TRBJ2-7
v_call: TRBV4-1
clone_size: -
cdr3_aa: CASRSPGGGSYEQYF
cdr3_nt: TGCGCCAGCCGCAGCCCAGGGGGCGGCAGCTACGAGCAGTACTTC

cdr3_length: 18
d_call: TRBD1
j_call: TRBJ1-4
v_call: TRBV7-2
clone_size: -
cdr3_aa: CASSLGYGRGWTNEKLFF
cdr3_nt: TGTGCCAGCAGCTTAGGTTATGGCAGGGGGTGGACTAATGAAAAACTGTTTTTT

cdr3_length: 17
d_call: TRBD2
j_call: TRBJ2-3
v_call: TRBV28
clone_size: -
cdr3_aa: CASISLTGTSGRNTQYF
cdr3_nt: TGTGCCAGCATAAGCCTGACCGGGACTAGCGGGAGGAATACGCAGTATTTT

cdr3_length: 15
d_call: -
j_call: TRBJ2-7
v_call: TRBV19
clone_size: -
cdr3_aa: CASSIGGGVSSEQYF
cdr3_nt: TGTGCCAGTAGTATAGGAGGAGGGGTATCGAGCGAGCAGTACTTC

cdr3_length: 15
d_call: TRBD2
j_call: TRBJ2-2
v_call: TRBV5-1
clone_size: -
cdr3_aa: CASSSLAGNTGELFF
cdr3_nt: TGCGCCAGCAGCTCCCTAGCGGGGAACACCGGGGAGCTGTTTTTT

cdr3_length: 14
d_call: -
j_call: TRBJ1-2
v_call: TRBV6-1
clone_size: once
cdr3_aa: CASSESGRGYGYTF
cdr3_nt: TGTGCCAGCAGTGAATCAGGCAGGGGCTATGGCTACACCTTC

cdr3_length: 13
d_call: -
j_call: TRBJ1-2
v_call: TRBV3-1/TRBV3-2
clone_size: -
cdr3_aa: CASSPLKTIGYTF
cdr3_nt: TGTGCCAGCAGCCCTCTTAAGACAATTGGCTACACCTTC

cdr3_length: 16
d_call: TRBD1
j_call: TRBJ1-2
v_call: TRBV4-1
clone_size: -
cdr3_aa: CASSQVGTGRFYGYTF
cdr3_nt: TGCGCCAGCAGCCAAGTCGGGACAGGGAGGTTCTATGGCTACACCTTC

cdr3_length: 13
d_call: -
j_call: TRBJ1-2
v_call: TRBV3-1/TRBV3-2
clone_size: -
cdr3_aa: CASSLDIERSYTF
cdr3_nt: TGTGCCAGCAGTCTCGACATTGAAAGGAGCTACACCTTC

cdr3_length: 13
d_call: TRBD2
j_call: TRBJ2-5
v_call: TRBV7-9
clone_size: -
cdr3_aa: CASSLGWGGTQYF
cdr3_nt: TGTGCCAGCAGCTTAGGCTGGGGGGGAACCCAGTACTTC

cdr3_length: 14
d_call: TRBD1
j_call: TRBJ1-4
v_call: TRBV29-1
clone_size: -
cdr3_aa: CSVVDTGGGEKLFF
cdr3_nt: TGCAGCGTTGTCGACACAGGGGGCGGTGAAAAACTGTTTTTT

cdr3_length: 11
d_call: -
j_call: TRBJ1-1
v_call: TRBV20-1
clone_size: once
cdr3_aa: CSAQQGYEAFF
cdr3_nt: TGCAGTGCTCAACAGGGATACGAGGCTTTCTTT

cdr3_length: 15
d_call: -
j_call: TRBJ2-7
v_call: TRBV4-3
clone_size: once
cdr3_aa: CASSQVIGTSNEQYF
cdr3_nt: TGCGCCAGCAGCCAAGTCATCGGGACATCGAACGAGCAGTACTTC

cdr3_length: 16
d_call: TRBD2
j_call: TRBJ2-3
v_call: TRBV3-1/TRBV3-2
clone_size: -
cdr3_aa: CASSLGTSGGTDTQYF
cdr3_nt: TGTGCCAGCAGCCTAGGGACTAGCGGGGGCACAGATACGCAGTATTTT

cdr3_length: 14
d_call: -
j_call: TRBJ2-5
v_call: TRBV5-1
clone_size: -
cdr3_aa: CASSSGTPIGTQYF
cdr3_nt: TGCGCCAGCAGCTCCGGGACTCCGATTGGGACCCAGTACTTC

cdr3_length: 14
d_call: -
j_call: TRBJ2-7
v_call: TRBV28
clone_size: -
cdr3_aa: CASSLYAGLYEQYF
cdr3_nt: TGTGCCAGCAGTTTATACGCGGGGTTGTACGAGCAGTACTTC

cdr3_length: 12
d_call: -
j_call: TRBJ1-1
v_call: TRBV7-9
clone_size: -
cdr3_aa: CASSLGQAEAFF
cdr3_nt: TGTGCCAGCAGCTTAGGACAGGCTGAAGCTTTCTTT

cdr3_length: 18
d_call: TRBD1
j_call: TRBJ1-2
v_call: TRBV5-6
clone_size: -
cdr3_aa: CASSLAGQGQPRNYGYTF
cdr3_nt: TGTGCCAGCAGCTTGGCCGGACAGGGGCAACCGCGAAACTATGGCTACACCTTC

cdr3_length: 12
d_call: -
j_call: TRBJ1-2
v_call: TRBV20-1
clone_size: -
cdr3_aa: CSASSPPYGYTF
cdr3_nt: TGCAGTGCTAGTTCTCCTCCCTATGGCTACACCTTC

cdr3_length: 13
d_call: -
j_call: TRBJ2-1
v_call: TRBV28
clone_size: -
cdr3_aa: CASSFSPLNEQFF
cdr3_nt: TGTGCCAGCAGTTTTAGCCCTTTAAATGAGCAGTTCTTC

cdr3_length: 16
d_call: TRBD1
j_call: TRBJ1-1
v_call: TRBV11-2
clone_size: -
cdr3_aa: CASSTRTGPGNTEAFF
cdr3_nt: TGTGCCAGCAGCACCCGGACAGGCCCCGGGAACACTGAAGCTTTCTTT

cdr3_length: 13
d_call: TRBD1
j_call: TRBJ1-4
v_call: TRBV28
clone_size: once
cdr3_aa: CASKNRGLEKLFF
cdr3_nt: TGTGCCAGCAAGAACAGGGGTTTAGAAAAACTGTTTTTT

cdr3_length: 13
d_call: -
j_call: TRBJ1-2
v_call: TRBV7-9
clone_size: -
cdr3_aa: CATALGLNYGYTF
cdr3_nt: TGTGCCACCGCTTTGGGACTCAACTATGGCTACACCTTC

cdr3_length: 16
d_call: TRBD2
j_call: TRBJ2-3
v_call: TRBV28
clone_size: -
cdr3_aa: CASIVSGGMSTDTQYF
cdr3_nt: TGTGCCAGTATTGTATCGGGGGGAATGAGCACAGATACGCAGTATTTT

cdr3_length: 15
d_call: -
j_call: TRBJ2-6
v_call: TRBV7-6
clone_size: few
cdr3_aa: CASSRQNSGANVLTF
cdr3_nt: TGTGCCAGCAGCCGACAGAACTCTGGGGCCAACGTCCTGACTTTC

cdr3_length: 15
d_call: -
j_call: TRBJ1-5
v_call: TRBV28
clone_size: -
cdr3_aa: CASSLSQGILQPQHF
cdr3_nt: TGTGCCAGCAGTTTATCGCAGGGTATCTTGCAGCCCCAGCATTTT

cdr3_length: 15
d_call: TRBD1
j_call: TRBJ2-2
v_call: TRBV15
clone_size: -
cdr3_aa: CATSGRTGRTGELFF
cdr3_nt: TGTGCCACCAGCGGTCGGACAGGGAGAACCGGGGAGCTGTTTTTT

cdr3_length: 14
d_call: -
j_call: TRBJ1-4
v_call: TRBV5-1
clone_size: -
cdr3_aa: CASSLSGNNEKLFF
cdr3_nt: TGCGCCAGCAGCTTGTCAGGGAATAATGAAAAACTGTTTTTT

cdr3_length: 13
d_call: -
j_call: TRBJ1-5
v_call: TRBV30
clone_size: -
cdr3_aa: CAWQGYSNQPQHF
cdr3_nt: TGTGCCTGGCAGGGGTATAGCAATCAGCCCCAGCATTTT

cdr3_length: 12
d_call: -
j_call: TRBJ1-1
v_call: TRBV25-1
clone_size: -
cdr3_aa: CASSDPQVRAFF
cdr3_nt: TGTGCCAGCAGTGACCCACAAGTACGAGCTTTCTTT

cdr3_length: 11
d_call: -
j_call: TRBJ2-5
v_call: TRBV20-1
clone_size: -
cdr3_aa: CSASLGAPRYF
cdr3_nt: TGCAGTGCTAGTCTTGGGGCACCTCGGTACTTC

cdr3_length: 14
d_call: TRBD1
j_call: TRBJ2-5
v_call: TRBV30
clone_size: -
cdr3_aa: CAWSPGTDQETQYF
cdr3_nt: TGTGCCTGGAGTCCCGGGACAGACCAAGAGACCCAGTACTTC

cdr3_length: 17
d_call: TRBD2
j_call: TRBJ2-5
v_call: TRBV12-5
clone_size: once
cdr3_aa: CASGLGGLAGRLETQYF
cdr3_nt: TGTGCTAGTGGTTTGGGAGGACTAGCGGGTAGATTAGAGACCCAGTACTTC

cdr3_length: 20
d_call: TRBD2
j_call: TRBJ2-2
v_call: TRBV5-1
clone_size: few
cdr3_aa: CASSFITGTSGSGNTGELFF
cdr3_nt: TGCGCCAGCAGCTTTATAACCGGGACTAGCGGGAGCGGTAACACCGGGGAGCTGTTTTTT

cdr3_length: 12
d_call: -
j_call: TRBJ1-2
v_call: TRBV5-1
clone_size: -
cdr3_aa: CASRDRFYGYTF
cdr3_nt: TGCGCCAGCAGAGACAGATTCTATGGCTACACCTTC

cdr3_length: 16
d_call: -
j_call: TRBJ1-2
v_call: TRBV19
clone_size: -
cdr3_aa: CASSTFGRLGDYGYTF
cdr3_nt: TGTGCCAGTAGCACCTTCGGGAGGCTGGGGGACTATGGCTACACCTTC